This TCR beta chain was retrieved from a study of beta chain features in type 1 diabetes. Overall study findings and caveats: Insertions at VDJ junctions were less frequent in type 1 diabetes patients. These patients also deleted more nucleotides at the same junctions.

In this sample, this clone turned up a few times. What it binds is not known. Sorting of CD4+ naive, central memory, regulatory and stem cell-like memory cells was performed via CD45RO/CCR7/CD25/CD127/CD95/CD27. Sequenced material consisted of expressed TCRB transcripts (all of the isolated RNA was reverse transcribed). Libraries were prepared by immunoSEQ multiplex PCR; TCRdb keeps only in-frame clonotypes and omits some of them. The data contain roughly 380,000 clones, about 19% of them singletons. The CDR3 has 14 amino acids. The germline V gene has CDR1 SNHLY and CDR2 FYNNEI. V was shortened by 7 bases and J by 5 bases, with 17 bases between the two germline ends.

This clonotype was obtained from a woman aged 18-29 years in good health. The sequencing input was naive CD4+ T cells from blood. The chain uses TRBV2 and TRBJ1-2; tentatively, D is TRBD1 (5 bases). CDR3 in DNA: TGTGCCAGCATATACAGCTCGGGGGATTATGGCTACACCTTC. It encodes CASIYSSGDYGYTF. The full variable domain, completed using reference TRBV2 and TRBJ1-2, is EPEVTQTPSHQVTQMGQEVILRCVPISNHLYFYWYRQILGQKVEFLVSFYNNEISEKSEIFDDQFSVERPDGSNFTLKIRSTKLEDSAMYFCASIYSSGDYGYTFGSGTRLTVV.